A selection of T cell receptor beta chains follows, all from one sample in a study of T-cell reconstitution after alpha-beta-depleted transplantation in children. TCRdb re-analysed the PCR reads in MiXCR, keeping a single row per CDR3 protein. The repertoire holds hundreds of thousands of distinct CDR3 sequences, with about 23% as singletons. Specimen: PBMCs, mostly from graft donor cells, collected 360 days after TCRalphabeta/CD19-depleted stem cell transplant. All receptors come from a boy younger than two who had a stem cell transplant for acute myeloid leukemia, so the T cells may come from the graft donor. CDR3s leave out the opening cysteine and the closing phenylalanine or tryptophan. D genes are given only for firm matches. The size field is filled for only some rows; it gives once, few, many or a size class.

J gene | clone size | D gene | V gene | CDR3 protein
TRBJ2-5 | . | . | TRBV7-2 | ASSLPHLGSPAETQY
TRBJ1-1 | . | . | TRBV25-1 | ASGDVQKAF
TRBJ2-3 | few | . | TRBV20-1 | SARPPLFRGRTDTQY
TRBJ1-6 | many | TRBD1 | TRBV12-3/TRBV12-4 | ASRQNDRANSPLH
TRBJ1-6 | few | . | TRBV20-1 | SARPGQYNSPLH
TRBJ1-6 | . | . | TRBV12-3/TRBV12-4 | ASSPGRGGSPLH
TRBJ1-2 | few | . | TRBV20-1 | STIGKDFYGYT
TRBJ2-7 | . | TRBD2 | TRBV6-5 | ASSLRASGGNKQY
TRBJ2-3 | few | . | TRBV29-1 | SLGSDTDTQY
TRBJ1-1 | few | . | TRBV29-1 | SVVGVMAF
TRBJ2-5 | few | . | TRBV4-3 | ASSPSLEDQETQY
TRBJ2-2 | few | . | TRBV5-1 | ASSLGQVNTGELF